This TCR beta chain was obtained from a study of tumor and adjacent non-tumor tissue in lung cancer. CDR1 and CDR2 from the germline V gene are SGHNT and YYREEE (reference sequence). The CDR3 runs to 13 residues. The library came from three nested PCR rounds adapted from ARM-PCR protocols. TCRdb analysed the multiplex PCR reads with MiXCR anew, one entry per CDR3 protein. The profile shows 75,000 to 90,000 distinct CDR3 sequences, approximately 73% of them singletons. In the case of this clonotype: One end of the junction varies from germline; a read error may be responsible.

RNA was extracted from bulk tissue without any cell sorting. This non-tumor lung sample came from over 3 cm beyond the tumor edge. The V and J genes are TRBV5-4 and TRBJ1-1; D is uncertain. Sequences were obtained from distant non-tumor lung tissue. This clonotype was sampled from a woman aged 45-60 years with non-small cell lung cancer. CDR3 sequence: CASSLHLNIEAFF. CDR3 DNA: TGTGCCAGCAGCTTGCACTTGAACATTGAAGCTTTCTTT.